This TCR beta chain appears in the sequencing data of a study of Graves' ophthalmopathy and Graves' hyperthyroidism. Study at large: Ahead of any treatment, peripheral blood was obtained at the initial diagnosis.

CDR1 is SGDLS, CDR2 YYNGEE, per germline. V lost 4 bases and J 3 bases, leaving 14 bases between the germline ends. The CDR3 is made up of 14 amino acids. This clonotype was recorded many times. The authors amplified TCR beta CDR3 regions from RNA transcripts. First-round RT-PCR used HTBI primers; second-round multiplex PCR followed. TCRdb re-called the multiplex PCR reads with MiXCR, one entry per CDR3 protein. The data show nearly 400,000 distinct CDR3 sequences, approximately 20% seen once. Patients were excluded if they had other autoimmune diseases or uncontrolled infections, and likewise if pregnancy or lactation applied. Thyroid ultrasound, orbital computed tomography, TRAb, serum thyroxine and clinical symptoms formed the basis of diagnosis.

The receptor was derived from a woman aged 18-30 years with Graves' ophthalmopathy. The chain couples TRBV9 to TRBJ2-7; perhaps D is TRBD1 or TRBD2 (7 bases each). Sequencing used peripheral blood. CDR3: CASSQGGLLYEQYF. The DNA for the CDR3 is TGTGCCAGCAGCCAGGGGGGACTACTCTACGAGCAGTACTTC.